A selection of T cell receptor beta chains follows, all from one sample in a study of blood T cell repertoires in COVID-19. Libraries were prepared by immunoSEQ multiplex PCR; TCRdb keeps only in-frame clonotypes and omits some of them. The sample holds 150,000 to 200,000 clones; roughly 82% are singletons and the top ten take about 8%. Sequencing input: peripheral blood. The receptors were gathered from a woman aged 70 to 79 with acute or convalescent COVID-19. Each CDR3 is given with its conserved first and last residue. A D gene is named only where the DNA matches it firmly. Not all rows give a size; the values are once, few, many and, for expanded clones, a class.

j_call: TRBJ1-2
d_call: NA
clone_size: once
v_call: TRBV5-6
cdr3_aa: CASSFTRMAGRDGYTF
cdr3_nt: TGTGCCAGCAGCTTTACCCGAATGGCGGGGCGTGATGGCTACACCTTC

j_call: TRBJ2-1
d_call: NA
clone_size: NA
v_call: TRBV10-3
cdr3_aa: CAISERGSSYNEQFF
cdr3_nt: TGTGCCATCAGTGAGCGGGGGAGCTCCTACAATGAGCAGTTCTTC

j_call: TRBJ2-5
d_call: TRBD1
clone_size: NA
v_call: TRBV14
cdr3_aa: CASSHGDSLLWGQETQYF
cdr3_nt: TGTGCCAGCAGTCACGGGGACAGCCTTCTTTGGGGTCAAGAGACCCAGTACTTC

j_call: TRBJ2-1
d_call: NA
clone_size: once
v_call: TRBV4-2
cdr3_aa: CASSQEKESRYNEQFF
cdr3_nt: TGTGCCAGCAGCCAAGAAAAAGAGTCTAGATACAATGAGCAGTTCTTC

j_call: TRBJ2-2
d_call: NA
clone_size: NA
v_call: TRBV30
cdr3_aa: CAWNRVDTGELFF
cdr3_nt: TGTGCCTGGAACAGGGTGGACACCGGGGAGCTGTTTTTT

j_call: TRBJ2-2
d_call: TRBD1
clone_size: NA
v_call: TRBV6-6
cdr3_aa: CASSPDRRNTGELFF
cdr3_nt: TGTGCCAGCAGCCCGGACAGGAGGAACACCGGGGAGCTGTTTTTT

j_call: TRBJ2-3
d_call: TRBD1
clone_size: NA
v_call: TRBV7-2
cdr3_aa: CASSWGTAGDTQYF
cdr3_nt: TGTGCCAGCAGCTGGGGGACAGCCGGAGATACGCAGTATTTT

j_call: TRBJ1-1
d_call: TRBD1
clone_size: NA
v_call: TRBV2
cdr3_aa: CASSVPSAGTGFEGSTEAFF
cdr3_nt: TGTGCCAGCAGTGTCCCCTCCGCCGGGACAGGGTTCGAAGGGAGCACTGAAGCTTTCTTT

j_call: TRBJ2-2
d_call: NA
clone_size: NA
v_call: TRBV25-1
cdr3_aa: CASSESLAEAGELFF
cdr3_nt: TGTGCCAGCAGTGAATCCCTAGCCGAGGCCGGGGAGCTGTTTTTT

j_call: TRBJ2-1
d_call: TRBD2
clone_size: few
v_call: TRBV19
cdr3_aa: CASKRTSGPNEQFF
cdr3_nt: TGTGCCAGTAAGAGGACTAGCGGGCCCAATGAGCAGTTCTTC

j_call: TRBJ2-3
d_call: NA
clone_size: NA
v_call: TRBV28
cdr3_aa: CATSAGRGIDTQYF
cdr3_nt: TGTGCCACCTCTGCGGGGAGAGGGATAGATACGCAGTATTTT

j_call: TRBJ2-3
d_call: NA
clone_size: NA
v_call: TRBV10-1
cdr3_aa: CASSVSIKGPSTDTQYF
cdr3_nt: TGCGCCAGCAGTGTGTCCATCAAGGGGCCTAGCACAGATACGCAGTATTTT

j_call: TRBJ1-1
d_call: NA
clone_size: NA
v_call: TRBV11-2
cdr3_aa: CASSRLQVQNTEAFF
cdr3_nt: TGTGCCAGCAGCCGTCTACAGGTCCAAAACACTGAAGCTTTCTTT

j_call: TRBJ1-2
d_call: NA
clone_size: NA
v_call: TRBV29-1
cdr3_aa: CSVGDGSLGYTF
cdr3_nt: TGCAGCGTTGGGGATGGGAGTCTTGGCTACACCTTC

j_call: TRBJ2-7
d_call: TRBD2
clone_size: NA
v_call: TRBV9
cdr3_aa: CASSGAGTSSDEQYF
cdr3_nt: TGTGCCAGCAGCGGCGCCGGGACTAGCTCCGACGAGCAGTACTTC

j_call: TRBJ2-7
d_call: NA
clone_size: few
v_call: TRBV6-5
cdr3_aa: CASSSSRDKAYEQYF
cdr3_nt: TGTGCCAGCAGCTCCAGTCGGGACAAAGCCTACGAGCAGTACTTC

j_call: TRBJ2-7
d_call: NA
clone_size: NA
v_call: TRBV4-3
cdr3_aa: CASSQDQGEQYF
cdr3_nt: TGCGCCAGCAGCCAAGACCAGGGCGAGCAGTACTTC

j_call: TRBJ2-3
d_call: NA
clone_size: few
v_call: TRBV5-1
cdr3_aa: CASSYPFPGTLEGTDTQYF
cdr3_nt: TGCGCCAGCAGCTACCCCTTTCCGGGAACCTTAGAGGGCACAGATACGCAGTATTTT

j_call: TRBJ2-2
d_call: NA
clone_size: NA
v_call: TRBV5-6
cdr3_aa: CASEWRTRANTGELFF
cdr3_nt: TGTGCCAGCGAATGGAGAACACGCGCGAACACCGGGGAGCTGTTTTTT

j_call: TRBJ1-1
d_call: TRBD1
clone_size: NA
v_call: TRBV28
cdr3_aa: CASRPGTGIAFF
cdr3_nt: TGTGCCAGCAGGCCCGGGACAGGGATCGCTTTCTTT

j_call: TRBJ1-5
d_call: NA
clone_size: NA
v_call: TRBV6-6
cdr3_aa: CASRANLQGPNQPQHF
cdr3_nt: TGTGCCAGCCGAGCAAACCTACAGGGCCCCAATCAGCCCCAGCATTTT

j_call: TRBJ1-1
d_call: TRBD1
clone_size: NA
v_call: TRBV18
cdr3_aa: CASSQTGTGGTEAFF
cdr3_nt: TGTGCCAGCTCACAAACCGGGACAGGGGGCACTGAAGCTTTCTTT

j_call: TRBJ1-2
d_call: TRBD1
clone_size: NA
v_call: TRBV7-3
cdr3_aa: CASSSGLRDSSRGTF
cdr3_nt: TGTGCCAGCAGCTCAGGCCTTCGGGACAGCTCTCGCGGTACCTTC

j_call: TRBJ1-5
d_call: TRBD1
clone_size: NA
v_call: TRBV30
cdr3_aa: CAWSRTGGNQPQHF
cdr3_nt: TGTGCCTGGAGTAGGACAGGGGGCAATCAGCCCCAGCATTTT